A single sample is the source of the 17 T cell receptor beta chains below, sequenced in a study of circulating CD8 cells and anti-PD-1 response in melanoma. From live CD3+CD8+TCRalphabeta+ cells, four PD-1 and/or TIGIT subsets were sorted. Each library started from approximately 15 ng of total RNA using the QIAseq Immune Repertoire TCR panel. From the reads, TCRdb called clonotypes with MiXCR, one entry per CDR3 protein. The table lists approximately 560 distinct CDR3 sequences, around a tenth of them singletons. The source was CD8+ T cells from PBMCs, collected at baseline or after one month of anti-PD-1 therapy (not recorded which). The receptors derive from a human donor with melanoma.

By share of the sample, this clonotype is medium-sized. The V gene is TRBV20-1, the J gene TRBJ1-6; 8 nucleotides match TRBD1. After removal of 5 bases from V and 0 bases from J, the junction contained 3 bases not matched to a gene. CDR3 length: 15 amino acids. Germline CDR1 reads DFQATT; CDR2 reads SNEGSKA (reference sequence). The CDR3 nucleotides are TGCAGTGCTCGGGACAGGAGCTCCTATAATTCACCCCTCCACTTT. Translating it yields CSARDRSSYNSPLHF.

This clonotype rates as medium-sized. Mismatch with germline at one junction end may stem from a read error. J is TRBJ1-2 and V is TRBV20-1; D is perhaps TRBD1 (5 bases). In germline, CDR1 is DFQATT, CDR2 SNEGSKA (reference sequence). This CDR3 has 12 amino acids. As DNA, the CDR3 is TGCAGTGCTAGAGAGCGGCAGGGAAAGGACCCGTTC. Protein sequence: CSARERQGKDPF.

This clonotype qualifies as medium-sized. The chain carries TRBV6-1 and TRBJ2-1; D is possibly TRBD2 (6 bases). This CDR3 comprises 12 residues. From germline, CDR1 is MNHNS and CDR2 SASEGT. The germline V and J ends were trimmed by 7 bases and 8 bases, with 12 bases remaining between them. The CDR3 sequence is CASNPRRDEQFF. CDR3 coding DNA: TGTGCCAGCAACCCAAGGAGGGATGAGCAGTTCTTC.

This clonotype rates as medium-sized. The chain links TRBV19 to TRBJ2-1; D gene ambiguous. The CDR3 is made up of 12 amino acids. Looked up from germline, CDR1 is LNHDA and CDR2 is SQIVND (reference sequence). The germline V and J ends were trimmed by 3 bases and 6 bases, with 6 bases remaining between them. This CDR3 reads CASSIWGNEQFF. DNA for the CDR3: TGTGCCAGTAGTATCTGGGGCAATGAGCAGTTCTTC.

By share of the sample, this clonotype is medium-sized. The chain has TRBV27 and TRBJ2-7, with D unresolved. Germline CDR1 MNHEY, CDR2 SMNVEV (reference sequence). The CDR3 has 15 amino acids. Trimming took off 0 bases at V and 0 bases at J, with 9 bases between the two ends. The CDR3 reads CASSLSTASSYEQYF. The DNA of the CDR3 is TGTGCCAGCAGTTTATCTACAGCCAGCTCCTACGAGCAGTACTTC.

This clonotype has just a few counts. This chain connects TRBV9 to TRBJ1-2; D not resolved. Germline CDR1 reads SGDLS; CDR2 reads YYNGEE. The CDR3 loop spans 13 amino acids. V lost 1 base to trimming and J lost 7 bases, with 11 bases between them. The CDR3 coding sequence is TGTGCCAGCAGCGTAAATGTAGCGAGTGGCTACACCTTC. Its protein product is CASSVNVASGYTF.

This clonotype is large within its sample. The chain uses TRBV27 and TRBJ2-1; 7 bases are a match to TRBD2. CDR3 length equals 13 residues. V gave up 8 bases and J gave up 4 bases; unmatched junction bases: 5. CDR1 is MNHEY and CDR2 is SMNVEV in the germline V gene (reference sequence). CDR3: CASRSSGYNEQFF. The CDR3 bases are TGTGCCAGCCGGTCTAGCGGTTACAATGAGCAGTTCTTC.

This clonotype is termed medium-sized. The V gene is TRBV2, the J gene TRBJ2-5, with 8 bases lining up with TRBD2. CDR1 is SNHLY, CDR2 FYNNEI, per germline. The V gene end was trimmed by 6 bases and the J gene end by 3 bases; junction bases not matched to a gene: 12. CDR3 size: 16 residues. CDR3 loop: CASRETSGPQEETQYF. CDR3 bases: TGTGCCAGCAGGGAAACTAGCGGTCCTCAGGAAGAGACCCAGTACTTC.

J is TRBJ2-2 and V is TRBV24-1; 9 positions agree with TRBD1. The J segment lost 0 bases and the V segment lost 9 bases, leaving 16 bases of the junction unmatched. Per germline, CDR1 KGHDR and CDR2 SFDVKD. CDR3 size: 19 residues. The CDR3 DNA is TGTGCCACCTCGCCCATCGGGACAGGGACTATGGCGAACACCGGGGAGCTGTTTTTT. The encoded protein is CATSPIGTGTMANTGELFF.

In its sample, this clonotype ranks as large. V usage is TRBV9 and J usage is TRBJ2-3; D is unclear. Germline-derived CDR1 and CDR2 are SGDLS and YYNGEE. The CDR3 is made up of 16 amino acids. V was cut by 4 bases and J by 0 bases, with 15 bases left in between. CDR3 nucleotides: TGTGCCAGCAGCCCCGCGCAAAGCACCAGCACAGATACGCAGTATTTT. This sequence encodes CASSPAQSTSTDTQYF. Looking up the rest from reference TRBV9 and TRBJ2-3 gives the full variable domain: DSGVTQTPKHLITATGQRVTLRCSPRSGDLSVYWYQQSLDQGLQFLIQYYNGEERAKGNILERFSAQQFPDLHSELNLSSLELGDSALYFCASSPAQSTSTDTQYFGPGTRLTVL.

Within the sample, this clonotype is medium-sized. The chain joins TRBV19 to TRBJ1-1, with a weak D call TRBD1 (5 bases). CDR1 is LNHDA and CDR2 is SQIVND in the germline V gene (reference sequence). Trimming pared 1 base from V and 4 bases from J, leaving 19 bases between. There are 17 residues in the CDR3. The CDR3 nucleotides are TGTGCCAGTAGTATAGGGGGGAAGGCAGACCTATTCACTGAAGCTTTCTTT. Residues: CASSIGGKADLFTEAFF.

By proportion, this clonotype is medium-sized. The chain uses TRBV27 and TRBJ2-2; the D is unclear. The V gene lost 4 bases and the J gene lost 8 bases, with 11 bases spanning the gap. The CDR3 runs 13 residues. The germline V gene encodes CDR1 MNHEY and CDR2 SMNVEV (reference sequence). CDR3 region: CASSWTERGELFF. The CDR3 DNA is TGTGCCAGCAGTTGGACGGAGAGGGGGGAGCTGTTTTTT.

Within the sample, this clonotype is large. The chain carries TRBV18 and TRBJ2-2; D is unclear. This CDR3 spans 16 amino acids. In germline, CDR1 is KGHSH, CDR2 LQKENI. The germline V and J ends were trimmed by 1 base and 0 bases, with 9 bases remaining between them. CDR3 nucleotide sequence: TGTGCCAGCTCACCACTCCCGGGTTCGAACACCGGGGAGCTGTTTTTT. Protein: CASSPLPGSNTGELFF.

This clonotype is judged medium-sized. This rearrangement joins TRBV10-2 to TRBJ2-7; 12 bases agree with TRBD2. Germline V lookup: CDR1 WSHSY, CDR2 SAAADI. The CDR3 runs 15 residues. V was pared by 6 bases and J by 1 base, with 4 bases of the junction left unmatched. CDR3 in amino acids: CASRSTSGRSYEQYF. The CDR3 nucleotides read TGCGCCAGCAGATCGACTAGCGGGAGATCCTACGAGCAGTACTTC.

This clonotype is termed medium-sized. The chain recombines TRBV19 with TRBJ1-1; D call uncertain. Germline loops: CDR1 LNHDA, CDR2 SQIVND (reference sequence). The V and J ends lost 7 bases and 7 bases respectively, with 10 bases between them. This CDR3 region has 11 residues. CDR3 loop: CASIGRVEAFF. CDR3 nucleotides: TGTGCCAGTATCGGACGGGTTGAAGCTTTCTTT.

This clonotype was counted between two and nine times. In DNA, the CDR3 is TGTGCCAGCAGTAAGACCGGGGCTAGCGGGAGGGCGCGAACCTACGAGCAGTACTTC. Protein: CASSKTGASGRARTYEQYF. The gene calls are TRBV28 and TRBJ2-7, with 12 bases matching TRBD2. The V gene end was trimmed by 5 bases and the J gene end by 2 bases; junction bases not matched to a gene: 16. CDR1 MDHEN and CDR2 SYDVKM come from the germline V gene. The CDR3 length is 19 residues.

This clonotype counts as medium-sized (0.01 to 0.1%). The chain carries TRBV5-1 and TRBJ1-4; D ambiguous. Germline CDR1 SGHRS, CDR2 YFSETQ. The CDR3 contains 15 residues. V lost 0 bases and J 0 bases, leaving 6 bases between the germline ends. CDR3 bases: TGCGCCAGCAGCTTGGTTGGGACAACTAATGAAAAACTGTTTTTT. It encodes CASSLVGTTNEKLFF. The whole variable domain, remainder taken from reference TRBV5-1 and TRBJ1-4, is KAGVTQTPRYLIKTRGQQVTLSCSPISGHRSVSWYQQTPGQGLQFLFEYFSETQRNKGNFPGRFSGRQFSNSRSEMNVSTLELGDSALYLCASSLVGTTNEKLFFGSGTQLSVL.